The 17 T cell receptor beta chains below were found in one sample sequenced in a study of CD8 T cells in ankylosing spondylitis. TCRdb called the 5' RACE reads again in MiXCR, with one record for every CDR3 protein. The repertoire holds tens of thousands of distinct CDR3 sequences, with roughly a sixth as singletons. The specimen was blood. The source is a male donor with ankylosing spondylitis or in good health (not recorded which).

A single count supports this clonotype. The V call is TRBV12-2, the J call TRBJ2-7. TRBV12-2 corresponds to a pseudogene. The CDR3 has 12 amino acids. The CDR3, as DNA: TGTGCAAGTCGCTTGCCCATCGACGAGCAGTACGTC. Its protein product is CASRLPIDEQYV.

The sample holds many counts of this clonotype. The CDR3 here is CASSPGTGETYGYTF. The CDR3 nucleotides read TGTGCCAGCAGTCCCGGGACAGGAGAAACCTATGGCTACACCTTC. The V call is TRBV12-3 or TRBV12-4, the J call TRBJ1-2; 8 bases are shared with TRBD1. J lost 4 bases, V lost 5 bases, and 9 bases had no gene match. The CDR3 totals 15 residues.

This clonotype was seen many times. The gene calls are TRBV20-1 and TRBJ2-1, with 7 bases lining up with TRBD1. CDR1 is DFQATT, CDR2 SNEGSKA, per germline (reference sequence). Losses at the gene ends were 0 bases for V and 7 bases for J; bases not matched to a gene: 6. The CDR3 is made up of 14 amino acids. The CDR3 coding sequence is TGCAGTGCTAGAGATCCGGCAGGGGGAAATGAGCAGTTCTTC. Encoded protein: CSARDPAGGNEQFF.

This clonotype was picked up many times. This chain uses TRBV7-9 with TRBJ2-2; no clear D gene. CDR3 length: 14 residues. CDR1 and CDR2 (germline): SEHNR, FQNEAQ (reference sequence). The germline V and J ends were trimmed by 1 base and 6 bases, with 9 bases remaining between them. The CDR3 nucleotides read TGTGCCAGCAGCTTAGGCCCCCCTGCCGGGGAGCTGTTTTTT. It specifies CASSLGPPAGELFF.

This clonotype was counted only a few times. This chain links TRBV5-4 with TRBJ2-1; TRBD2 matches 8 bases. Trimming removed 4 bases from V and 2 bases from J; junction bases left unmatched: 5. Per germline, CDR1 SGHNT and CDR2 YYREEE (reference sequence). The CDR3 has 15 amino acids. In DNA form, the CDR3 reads TGTGCCAGCAGCAAGCTAGCGGGCACCTACAATGAGCAGTTCTTC. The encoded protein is CASSKLAGTYNEQFF.

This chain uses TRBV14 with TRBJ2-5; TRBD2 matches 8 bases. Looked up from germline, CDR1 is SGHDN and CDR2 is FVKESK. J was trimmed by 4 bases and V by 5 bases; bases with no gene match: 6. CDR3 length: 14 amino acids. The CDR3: CASSEALAVETQYF. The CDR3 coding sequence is TGTGCCAGCAGCGAGGCACTAGCGGTAGAGACCCAGTACTTC.

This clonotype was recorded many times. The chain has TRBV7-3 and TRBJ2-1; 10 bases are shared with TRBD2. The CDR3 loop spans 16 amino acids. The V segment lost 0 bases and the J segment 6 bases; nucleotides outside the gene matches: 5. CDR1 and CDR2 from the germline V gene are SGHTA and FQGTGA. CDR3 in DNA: TGTGCCAGCAGCTTAACGGGGGCTAGCGGGAGCAATGAGCAGTTCTTC. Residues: CASSLTGASGSNEQFF.

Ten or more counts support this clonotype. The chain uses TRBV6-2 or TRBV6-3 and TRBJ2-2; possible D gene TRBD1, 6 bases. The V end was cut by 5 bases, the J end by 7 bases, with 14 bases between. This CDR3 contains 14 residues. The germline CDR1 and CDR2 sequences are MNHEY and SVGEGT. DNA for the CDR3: TGTGCCAGCAGTCGAATGACAGGCGTCGGGGAGCTGTTTTTT. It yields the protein CASSRMTGVGELFF.

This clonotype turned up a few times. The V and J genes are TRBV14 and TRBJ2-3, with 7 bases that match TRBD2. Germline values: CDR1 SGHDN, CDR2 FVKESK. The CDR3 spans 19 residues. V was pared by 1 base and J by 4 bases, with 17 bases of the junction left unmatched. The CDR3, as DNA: TGTGCCAGCAGCCAAGGACTTACCGGGGGGTATCTTCGGGCAGATACGCAGTATTTT. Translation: CASSQGLTGGYLRADTQYF. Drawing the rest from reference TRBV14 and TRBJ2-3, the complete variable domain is EAGVTQFPSHSVIEKGQTVTLRCDPISGHDNLYWYRRVMGKEIKFLLHFVKESKQDESGMPNNRFLAERTGGTYSTLKVQPAELEDSGVYFCASSQGLTGGYLRADTQYFGPGTRLTVL.

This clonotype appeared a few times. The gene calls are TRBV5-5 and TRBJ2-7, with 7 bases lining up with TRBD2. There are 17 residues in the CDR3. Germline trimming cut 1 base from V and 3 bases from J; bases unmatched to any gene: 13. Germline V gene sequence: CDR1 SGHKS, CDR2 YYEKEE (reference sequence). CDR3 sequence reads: CASSLSFLSGGIYEQYF. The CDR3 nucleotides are TGTGCCAGCAGCTTGTCTTTTCTGTCGGGAGGTATCTACGAGCAGTACTTC.

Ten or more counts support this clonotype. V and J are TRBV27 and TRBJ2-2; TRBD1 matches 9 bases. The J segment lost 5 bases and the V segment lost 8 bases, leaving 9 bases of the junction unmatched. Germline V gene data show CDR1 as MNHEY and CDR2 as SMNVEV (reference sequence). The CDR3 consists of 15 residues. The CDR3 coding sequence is TGTGCCAGCGGGGGAACAGGGGGCTGGACCGGGGAGCTGTTTTTT. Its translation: CASGGTGGWTGELFF.

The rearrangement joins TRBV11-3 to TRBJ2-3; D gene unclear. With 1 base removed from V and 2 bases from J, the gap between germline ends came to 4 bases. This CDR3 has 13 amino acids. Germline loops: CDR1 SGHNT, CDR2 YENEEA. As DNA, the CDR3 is TGTGCCAGCAGCTTAGCTTTCACAGATACGCAGTATTTT. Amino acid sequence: CASSLAFTDTQYF. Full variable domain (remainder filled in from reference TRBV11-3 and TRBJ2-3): EAGVVQSPRYKIIEKKQPVAFWCNPISGHNTLYWYLQNLGQGPELLIRYENEEAVDDSQLPKDRFSAERLKGVDSTLKIQPAELGDSAVYLCASSLAFTDTQYFGPGTRLTVL.

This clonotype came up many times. CDR3 sequence reads: CASSSRLANSYNEQFF. The CDR3 DNA sequence: TGCGCCAGCAGCTCGCGACTAGCGAACTCCTACAATGAGCAGTTCTTC. The chain combines TRBV5-1 with TRBJ2-1; 8 nucleotides match TRBD2. The length of the CDR3 is 16 residues. CDR1 SGHRS and CDR2 YFSETQ come from the germline V gene. With 3 bases clipped from V and 0 bases from J, the junction kept 5 bases outside the gene matches.

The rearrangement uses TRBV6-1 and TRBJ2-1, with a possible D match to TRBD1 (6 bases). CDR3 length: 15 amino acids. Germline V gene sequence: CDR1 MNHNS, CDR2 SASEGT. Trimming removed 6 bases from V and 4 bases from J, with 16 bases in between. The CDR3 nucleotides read TGTGCCAGCAGATCCGGACAGCTCATGTACAATGAGCAGTTCTTC. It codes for CASRSGQLMYNEQFF.

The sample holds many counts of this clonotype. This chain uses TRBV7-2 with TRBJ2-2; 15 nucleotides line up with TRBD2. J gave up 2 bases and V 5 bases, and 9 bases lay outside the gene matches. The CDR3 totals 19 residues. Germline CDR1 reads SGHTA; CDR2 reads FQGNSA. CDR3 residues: CASSLPGLAGGFNTGELFF. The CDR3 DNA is TGTGCCAGCAGCCTCCCGGGACTAGCGGGAGGTTTCAACACCGGGGAGCTGTTTTTT.

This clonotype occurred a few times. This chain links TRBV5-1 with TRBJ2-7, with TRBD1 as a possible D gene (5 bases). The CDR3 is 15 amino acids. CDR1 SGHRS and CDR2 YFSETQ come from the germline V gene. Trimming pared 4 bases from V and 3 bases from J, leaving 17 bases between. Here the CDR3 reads CASSPGRLGLYEQYF. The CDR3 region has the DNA TGCGCCAGCAGCCCAGGAAGATTGGGGCTCTACGAGCAGTACTTC.

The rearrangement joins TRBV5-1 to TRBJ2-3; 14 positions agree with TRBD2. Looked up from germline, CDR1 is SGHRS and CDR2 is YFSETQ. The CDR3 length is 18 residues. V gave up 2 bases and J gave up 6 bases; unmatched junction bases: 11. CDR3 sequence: CASSFVSGLAGGLDTQYF. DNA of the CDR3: TGCGCCAGCAGCTTCGTTTCAGGACTAGCGGGAGGTTTGGATACGCAGTATTTT.